The T cell receptor (beta chain) under discussion was sequenced for a study of blood T cell repertoires in COVID-19. For the study at large: Acute and convalescent COVID-19 samples came from the United States, Italy and Spain.

Method: immunoSEQ multiplex PCR; TCRdb's copy keeps in-frame clones and lacks some. The sample shows around 260,000 clones, roughly 86% of them seen only once. This receptor was identified in a man between 35 and 55 years old who had recovered from COVID-19. Sequenced material: peripheral blood.

This CDR3 is CSARPGGTQYF. The CDR3 nucleotides read TGCAGTGCCCGACCGGGGGGGACCCAGTACTTC. The chain has TRBV20-1 and TRBJ2-5, with 7 positions matching TRBD2. CDR3 size: 11 residues. Germline V lookup: CDR1 DFQATT, CDR2 SNEGSKA (reference sequence). The V gene end was trimmed by 6 bases and the J gene end by 7 bases; junction bases not matched to a gene: 5.